This record looks at one T cell receptor (beta chain) sequence and its context. These data originate in a study of blood T cell repertoires in COVID-19. Across the study: The analysed material was cDNA or gDNA that came from T cells, B-cell-depleted T cells, or PBMCs.

There are 15 residues in the CDR3. The V gene lost 6 bases and the J gene lost 0 bases, with 15 bases spanning the gap. In germline, CDR1 is SGHRS, CDR2 YFSETQ. The data were produced by immunoSEQ multiplex PCR, yet TCRdb's version contains in-frame clones alone and is incomplete. The table includes 170,000 or so clones, almost 85% detected once. The TCR originated in a man aged 18 to 35 with active or convalescent COVID-19. Sequencing was done on a sample of peripheral blood. The chain couples TRBV5-1 to TRBJ1-2; the D is unclear. The CDR3 loop reads CASKTGELTNYGYTF. Written as DNA, the CDR3 is TGCGCCAGCAAAACCGGGGAGCTTACTAACTATGGCTACACCTTC.